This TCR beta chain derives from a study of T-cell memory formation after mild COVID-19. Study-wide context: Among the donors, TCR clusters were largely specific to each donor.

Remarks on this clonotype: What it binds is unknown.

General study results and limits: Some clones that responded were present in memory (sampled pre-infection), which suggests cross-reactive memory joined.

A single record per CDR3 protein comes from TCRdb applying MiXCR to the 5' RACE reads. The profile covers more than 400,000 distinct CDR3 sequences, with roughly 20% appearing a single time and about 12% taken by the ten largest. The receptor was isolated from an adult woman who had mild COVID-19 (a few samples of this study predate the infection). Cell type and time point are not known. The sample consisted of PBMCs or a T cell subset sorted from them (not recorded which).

In DNA, the CDR3 is TGCAGTGCTAGATCCCAGAGCTCCTACAATGAGCAGTTCTTC. This translates into CSARSQSSYNEQFF. The V gene is TRBV20-1, the J gene TRBJ2-1; D gene unclear. The CDR3 has 14 amino acids. V was trimmed by 2 bases and J by 0 bases, leaving 8 bases between them. Germline V CDR1 and CDR2: DFQATT, SNEGSKA (reference sequence).